This T cell receptor (beta chain) originates from a study of cytomegalovirus exposure and HLA in healthy donors (dated 2017 in TCRdb). The study in broad terms: An earlier analysis of fewer than 750 of the donors reported roughly 300 Gb of sequence data and 90 million to 120 million unique TCR beta sequences obtained from around 170 million T cells. An early release covering approximately 600 HLA-typed donors comprised 250 to 350 gigabases of sequencing data and tens of millions of unique TCR sequences. Of the roughly 420 genotyped donors, 75% to 85% were placed in the genetic ancestry cluster associated with self-reported Caucasian donors. The aim of the study was to test whether cataloging public T cell receptors could identify signatures of past pathogen exposure. The study used immunosequencing to profile the T cell repertoires of around 600 subjects and linked those repertoires to cytomegalovirus serostatus. Besides the first cohort of some 670 subjects, a separate validation cohort made up of 90 to 150 different subjects was used. To predict cytomegalovirus infection status, the study combined high-throughput TCR immunosequencing, statistical association of individual TCRs with disease status, and machine learning. A later analysis re-analyzed previously published TCR beta repertoires from approximately 670 donors and added high-resolution HLA genotyping to study TCR occurrence patterns. Rather than using new phenotypic data, the later analysis identified candidate immune exposures from TCR beta sequences and from how often those sequences occurred across donors. In an earlier analysis of 587 of the donors, high-throughput TCR beta sequencing was used to judge whether each TCR beta V gene segment behaved as functional or pseudogenic. Alongside the repertoire data, information on donor age, sex, ethnicity and CMV serostatus was compiled. Genome-wide SNP genotypes for about 65% of the 666 donors were used in a later genetic analysis, which treated that subset as a discovery cohort. Every repertoire in the discovery cohort had been generated on one and the same sequencing platform. HLA typing included class I and class II loci at four-digit resolution. The number of donors typed differed by locus, with roughly 620-630 for A, B, C, DRB1 and DQB1, over 500 for DQA1, 600 to 610 for DPA1, and approximately 470 for DPB1. Because of strong linkage in the cohort, roughly five DR-DQ haplotypes were treated as single units for association and clustering. Among 350 to 400 genotyped donors of the cohort, an average of approximately 250,000 unique TCR beta nucleotide sequences were sequenced per donor, roughly 20% of them non-productive. The paper's findings and limits, for the study overall: A further reported finding was that TCR beta sequences accurately predicted the HLA-A and HLA-B alleles for most subjects in the first cohort. In a later analysis, several top co-occurrence clusters were reported to appear linked to parvovirus B19, influenza, CMV and Epstein-Barr virus. This cohort had only TCR beta chains sequenced, and the lack of alpha or paired-chain data limited which features could be detected. According to a later genetic analysis, donors in an Asian-associated ancestry cluster had fewer N-insertions in productive TCRs than the approximately 670-donor mean. A cluster of highly shared sequence variants was judged likely to represent a technical artifact of the sequencing pipeline. V-gene and J-gene trimming of TCR beta chains was associated with a missense DCLRE1C variant in a later genetic analysis, and the association was replicated in an independent cohort. Because counts were too low, 15 to 20 rarely observed V segments, including chromosome 9 orphons, were excluded from the earlier analysis of around 640 of the donors. The classifier was reported to diagnose cytomegalovirus status with high specificity and sensitivity in both the original cohort and the validation cohort. HLA typing was unavailable for some donors at each locus, so association tests used only the typed subset. In a later analysis, some 17,000 TCR beta sequences were associated with specific HLA alleles at a false discovery rate of 0.05. The authors suggested that the approach could potentially be generalized to other disease states and immunological phenotypes. In a later analysis, the rate of TCR association differed among HLA loci, with DRB1 alleles having the most associated TCRs and HLA-C alleles having the fewest. Assigning TCR associations to individual alleles was difficult when HLA alleles, especially DR and DQ, strongly co-occurred. According to a later analysis, most CMV-associated TCR beta chains appeared to be HLA-restricted, and the HLA associations seemed to be driven largely by CMV exposure. The study listed 164 TCR beta chains as associated with cytomegalovirus. CMV serostatus was the only immune exposure information available for the cohort. In an earlier analysis of approximately 590 of the donors, most TCR beta V segments appeared in productive rearrangements about 90% or about 30% of the time, broadly matching IMGT annotations. The presence/absence analyses assumed that sequencing depth was roughly uniform across donors, and that assumption may not be true. Linkage disequilibrium might explain the correlated functional status among segregating V segments, but an unknown experimental factor could not be ruled out. Most TCR sequences were observed very rarely across donors, whereas some public TCRs were present in many individuals. Because the 87-base-pair reads could not distinguish some IMGT-functional V segments, including TRBV6-2 and TRBV6-3, those segments were excluded. In a later analysis, HLA-associated TCR beta chains were found to be more clonally expanded and to have lower generation probabilities than equally common non-associated chains. A few of the identified cytomegalovirus-associated TCR beta chains were confirmed in vitro to be specific for cytomegalovirus antigens.

For this clone: Its antigen is still unknown. Nothing much larger sits one base from this clone, and base qualities are not available.

The cohort was made up of 500 to 850 healthy bone marrow donors. At the time of sampling, every cohort member was nominally healthy, though immune exposures that went unrecorded were likely present. The donor was CMV seropositive and belonged to the group of some 290 seropositive cohort members. Each donor provided a peripheral blood sample, and peripheral blood mononuclear cells were used for TCR beta sequencing. The Qiagen DNeasy Blood Extraction Kit was used to extract genomic DNA from the blood cell samples. Libraries were constructed by the immunoSEQ multiplex PCR assay. For the multiplex PCR, a mixture combining 60 forward primers for TCR Vbeta segments and 13 reverse primers for TCR Jbeta segments was used. Amplification of the CDR3 region of rearranged TCR beta genes was performed with a multiplex PCR assay on genomic DNA. The amplified TCR beta libraries were sequenced on the Illumina HiSeq System as 87-base-pair reads. The paper's data handling went like this. A later analysis tallied about 77 million unique TCR beta chains across the 666 repertoires, and about 10 million of those chains were shared by two or more donors. A nearest-neighbor algorithm error-corrected the raw reads and collapsed the reads into unique sequences, merging closely related sequences to remove PCR and sequencing errors. Alignment of CDR3 sequences to IMGT reference sequences was used to assign V, D and J gene segments. For a sequence to be retained, a match of at least six nucleotides was required to both a V gene segment and a J gene segment. Rearrangements were called productive when the CDR3 lacked stop codons and stayed in frame with V and J; all others were non-productive. Following IMGT convention, CDR3 was defined as the stretch from the second conserved V-encoded cysteine up to the conserved J-encoded phenylalanine. In an earlier analysis of 500 to 650 of the donors, sequences lacking an unambiguous match to a single V gene segment were excluded. An earlier analysis of 500 to 700 of the donors classified V segments as functional when productive rearrangements were above 56.7% and as segregating when the standard deviation between donors was above 5%. A statistical classification framework was built to diagnose cytomegalovirus status from the catalog of TCR beta chain sequences. V and J gene assignment, in a later analysis, came from comparing TCR nucleotide sequences with IMGT/GENE-DB human TR gene sequences. In a later analysis, CDR3 sequences and most-parsimonious VDJ recombination scenarios were assigned using the TCRdist pipeline. In a later analysis, every TCR beta chain was defined by the combination of its CDR3 amino acid sequence and its V-gene family, and reads without a unique V-gene family were dropped. A later analysis removed several hundred highly shared, low-generation-probability nucleotide sequences to deal with suspected cross-contamination and a sequencing artifact. For each public chain, a later analysis derived a clonal expansion index from normalized ranks of inferred template counts within each repertoire. In a later analysis, generation probabilities were computed with a VDJ recombination model fitted to out-of-frame rearrangements, and the resulting probabilities were checked against IGoR. A later analysis scored TCR-TCR, TCR-HLA and TCR-CMV co-occurrence with hypergeometric tests, applying a repertoire-size bias correction to TCR pairs. A later analysis estimated false discovery rates by permuting HLA or CMV assignments 20 times. A later analysis grouped co-occurring TCRs with DBSCAN, adding TCRdist sequence similarity when clustering within HLA-allele-positive subsets. Repertoires with fewer than 30,000 or more than 120,000 public chains, plus five repertoires with anomalous nucleotide sharing, were excluded from co-occurrence clustering. Sourced from immuneACCESS, this table was stored by TCRdb with only in-frame sequences that have V and J called. A share of the clones is absent; for the studies checked, an unresolved V gene accounts for under half, and the remainder has no known explanation. That table is the source of V, J and clone size, and D and trimming were worked out from the DNA. Within this sample are some 110,000 clones, with approximately 80% of them counted one time only. Of the sample, 4.5% to 5% is held by the ten largest clones.

Taken from cysteine to phenylalanine, the CDR3 has 19 residues. The retained sequence is limited to the CDR3, 57 bases, with the frame set at the first base. CDR1 and CDR2 are drawn from the germline V gene (reference sequence): SEHNR, FQNEAQ. A distance of 23 bases separates the germline ends of V and J, which lose 2 bases and 4 bases respectively. The V and J genes are TRBV7-9 and TRBJ1-4, with TRBD1 as a weak D call on 6 bases. The source is a man in his fifties in good health and CMV-seropositive. The material sequenced was PBMCs. The base sequence is TGTGCCAGCAGCTTACGTGTGGGACACCGGAGTTCCCTTAATGAAAAACTGTTTTTT. It is translated as CASSLRVGHRSSLNEKLFF.